This is a list of T cell receptor beta chains from one sample in a study of cytomegalovirus exposure and HLA in healthy donors. The repertoire was sequenced with immunoSEQ multiplex PCR; TCRdb's copy has only in-frame clones and lacks some. Counted here are about 130,000 clones, 85% to 90% occurring once; the ten biggest clones make up 6.2%. Material: PBMCs. Receptors were obtained from a woman in her 30s in good health and CMV-seropositive. Each CDR3 is given with its conserved first and last residue. Each record gives: CDR3 protein, CDR3 DNA, D gene, V gene, J gene, clone size. The D gene is left open where the match is weak. Expanded clones are given a class, and other clones once, few, many or no size at all.

CASSPWSEQYF,TGTGCCAGCAGCCCTTGGAGCGAGCAGTACTTC,NA,TRBV2,TRBJ2-7,few
CASSEAGRPWNEQFF,TGTGCCAGCAGTGAAGCCGGGAGGCCCTGGAATGAGCAGTTCTTC,TRBD2,TRBV6-1,TRBJ2-1,NA
CASSLAGGPYEQYF,TGTGCCAGCAGCTTAGCCGGGGGGCCCTACGAGCAGTACTTC,NA,TRBV11-2,TRBJ2-7,NA
CASSSRVRGNTEAFF,TGTGCCAGCAGCTCCAGGGTAAGAGGGAACACTGAAGCTTTCTTT,NA,TRBV7-8,TRBJ1-1,NA
CASSSSNTGELFF,TGTGCCAGCAGTTCCTCGAACACCGGGGAGCTGTTTTTT,NA,TRBV28,TRBJ2-2,NA
CASSLGTRGEETQYF,TGTGCCAGCAGCTTAGGGACTAGGGGAGAAGAGACCCAGTACTTC,TRBD2,TRBV7-6,TRBJ2-5,NA
CSDKTSGTGETQYF,TGCAGCGACAAGACTAGCGGGACTGGAGAGACCCAGTACTTC,TRBD2,TRBV29-1,TRBJ2-5,NA
CASSGLGSHEQYF,TGCGCCAGCAGCGGACTAGGATCCCACGAGCAGTACTTC,TRBD2,TRBV5-1,TRBJ2-7,once
CASSLQGAYEQYF,TGTGCCAGCAGCTTGCAGGGGGCCTACGAGCAGTACTTC,TRBD1,TRBV5-5,TRBJ2-7,NA
CASSLQGTGKGQPQHF,TGTGCCAGCAGTTTACAGGGGACAGGGAAGGGACAGCCCCAGCATTTT,TRBD1,TRBV28,TRBJ1-5,NA
CASSSRGGLLYEQYF,TGTGCCAGCAGTTCCCGTGGGGGACTGCTTTACGAGCAGTACTTC,NA,TRBV28,TRBJ2-7,NA
CATSRDLGANTEAFF,TGTGCCACCAGCAGAGATCTGGGAGCGAACACTGAAGCTTTCTTT,NA,TRBV15,TRBJ1-1,NA
CASRPVAWTANYGYTF,TGTGCCAGTAGACCCGTAGCGTGGACAGCTAACTATGGCTACACCTTC,NA,TRBV19,TRBJ1-2,NA
CASRNGYYEQYF,TGCGCCAGCAGGAACGGGTACTACGAGCAGTACTTC,NA,TRBV10-2,TRBJ2-7,NA
CSVAGEVSGYGYTF,TGCAGCGTTGCTGGTGAGGTTTCGGGCTATGGCTACACCTTC,NA,TRBV29-1,TRBJ1-2,NA
CATSRHRQGGTEAFF,TGTGCCACCAGCAGACACCGACAGGGGGGAACTGAAGCTTTCTTT,TRBD1,TRBV15,TRBJ1-1,once
CASSQEGTSGIQDTQYF,TGTGCCAGCAGCCAAGAGGGGACTAGCGGGATCCAGGATACGCAGTATTTT,TRBD2,TRBV14,TRBJ2-3,NA
CASSLLAGRVYEQYF,TGTGCCAGCAGCTTACTCGCGGGGCGGGTCTACGAGCAGTACTTC,NA,TRBV11-2,TRBJ2-7,NA
CASSRETSVNTGELFF,TGTGCCAGCAGCCGCGAGACTAGCGTGAACACCGGGGAGCTGTTTTTT,TRBD2,TRBV7-6,TRBJ2-2,NA
CASSSDPFSGSITGELFF,TGTGCCAGCAGTTCCGACCCCTTTAGCGGGAGTATCACCGGGGAGCTGTTTTTT,TRBD2,TRBV27,TRBJ2-2,NA
CASSFFLRREGQNNEQFF,TGTGCCAGCAGTTTTTTTCTTAGGCGGGAGGGCCAAAACAATGAGCAGTTCTTC,TRBD2,TRBV27,TRBJ2-1,NA
CASSQLAGGAYEQYF,TGCGCCAGCAGCCAACTGGCAGGGGGTGCCTACGAGCAGTACTTC,TRBD1,TRBV4-1,TRBJ2-7,NA
CASSYFSSGGGYEQFF,TGTGCCAGCAGTTACTTTTCCAGCGGGGGGGGCTATGAGCAGTTCTTC,TRBD2,TRBV6-6,TRBJ2-1,NA
CASSLTGGPGDTQYF,TGCGCCAGCAGCTTGACGGGAGGGCCGGGAGATACGCAGTATTTT,TRBD2,TRBV5-1,TRBJ2-3,few
CASSQELWDRVSPLNTEAFF,TGTGCCAGCAGCCAAGAACTGTGGGACAGGGTCAGTCCATTGAACACTGAAGCTTTCTTT,TRBD1,TRBV14,TRBJ1-1,NA
CASSTRLAGESYEQYF,TGTGCCAGCAGCACAAGACTAGCGGGGGAGTCCTACGAGCAGTACTTC,NA,TRBV21-1,TRBJ2-7,NA
CASSSNRGAGEKLFF,TGTGCCAGCTCATCGAACAGGGGAGCGGGTGAAAAACTGTTTTTT,TRBD1,TRBV18,TRBJ1-4,NA
CASSLRGRGYTF,TGTGCCAGCAGTTTACGCGGCCGTGGCTACACCTTC,NA,TRBV28,TRBJ1-2,NA
CASSIGTTNTGELFF,TGCGCCAGCAGCATCGGGACAACGAACACCGGGGAGCTGTTTTTT,NA,TRBV5-1,TRBJ2-2,NA
CASTRQETQYF,TGTGCCAGCACCAGACAAGAGACCCAGTACTTC,NA,TRBV28,TRBJ2-5,NA
CASSPPGQGRGYTF,TGTGCCAGCAGTCCTCCGGGACAGGGGCGAGGCTACACCTTC,TRBD1,TRBV28,TRBJ1-2,NA
CASSFRPWESLGQGYDSNQPQHF,TGTGCCAGCAGTTTTAGGCCTTGGGAGTCACTGGGACAGGGGTACGATAGCAATCAGCCCCAGCATTTT,TRBD1,TRBV27,TRBJ1-5,NA
CASSYIGRGYF,TGTGCCAGCAGTTATATCGGCAGGGGGTACTTC,NA,TRBV6-6,TRBJ2-4,NA
CASSRNRASNQPQHF,TGTGCCAGCAGCCGAAACAGGGCCAGCAATCAGCCCCAGCATTTT,NA,TRBV5-6,TRBJ1-5,NA
CASGSGQGINTEAFF,TGTGCTAGTGGCTCGGGACAGGGCATTAACACTGAAGCTTTCTTT,TRBD1,TRBV12-5,TRBJ1-1,NA
CASSLGLAGARTDTQYF,TGCGCCAGCAGCTTGGGACTAGCGGGAGCGCGCACAGATACGCAGTATTTT,TRBD2,TRBV5-1,TRBJ2-3,NA
CASRPLGTFSEQFF,TGTGCCAGCAGACCCCTCGGGACATTCAGTGAGCAGTTCTTC,NA,TRBV27,TRBJ2-1,NA
CASYFSASGTGGTEAFF,TGTGCCAGCTATTTTTCGGCCTCCGGGACAGGGGGCACTGAAGCTTTCTTT,TRBD1,TRBV11-2,TRBJ1-1,NA
CASSPASGRKFLTEAFF,TGTGCCAGCTCACCAGCGAGCGGACGGAAATTTTTAACTGAAGCTTTCTTT,NA,TRBV18,TRBJ1-1,NA
CASSQPGQRETQYF,TGCGCCAGCAGCCAACCGGGACAGAGAGAGACCCAGTACTTC,TRBD1,TRBV4-1,TRBJ2-5,NA
CASSPPGGTMLFF,TGTGCCAGCTCACCACCGGGGGGAACGATGCTGTTTTTT,NA,TRBV18,TRBJ1-4,once
CASSIETSGPWNEQFF,TGTGCCAGTAGTATTGAGACTAGTGGCCCTTGGAATGAGCAGTTCTTC,NA,TRBV19,TRBJ2-1,few
CASSLAGNPADTQYF,TGCGCCAGCAGCTTGGCTGGTAATCCGGCAGATACGCAGTATTTT,NA,TRBV5-1,TRBJ2-3,NA
CASSTLGSGETQYF,TGTGCCAGCAGCACACTGGGATCGGGGGAGACCCAGTACTTC,NA,TRBV27,TRBJ2-5,NA
CASSLGRGAEETQYF,TGTGCCAGCAGCTTAGGGCGGGGGGCCGAAGAGACCCAGTACTTC,TRBD2,TRBV7-2,TRBJ2-5,NA
CASRFRVLDSPLHF,TGTGCCAGCAGATTCCGGGTCCTTGATTCACCCCTCCACTTT,NA,TRBV6-6,TRBJ1-6,NA